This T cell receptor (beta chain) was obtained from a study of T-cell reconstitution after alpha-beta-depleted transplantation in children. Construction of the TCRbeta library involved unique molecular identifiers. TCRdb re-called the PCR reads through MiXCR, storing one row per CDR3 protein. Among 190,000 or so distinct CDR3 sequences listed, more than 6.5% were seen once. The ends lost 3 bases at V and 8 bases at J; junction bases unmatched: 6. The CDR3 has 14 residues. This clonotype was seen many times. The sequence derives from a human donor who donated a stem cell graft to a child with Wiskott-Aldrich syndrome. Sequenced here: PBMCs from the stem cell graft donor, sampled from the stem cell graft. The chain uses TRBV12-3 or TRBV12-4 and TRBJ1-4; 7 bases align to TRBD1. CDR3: CASSLTGIREKLFF. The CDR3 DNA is TGTGCCAGCAGTTTGACAGGGATACGCGAAAAACTGTTTTTT.